The 8 T cell receptor beta chains listed next were all sequenced from one sample in a study of spatial heterogeneity in lung cancer. Whole-study findings and limits: Tumoral mutation counts were tracked by counts of expanded intratumoral alpha and beta TCRs.

Noted time point: sample taken at primary tumor resection. Their recognized antigens are unknown. Via MiXCR, TCRdb re-called the 5' RACE reads, giving one row per CDR3 protein. The repertoire holds about 14,000 distinct CDR3 sequences, 4.7% seen once, with around 20% in the top ten. The starting material was lung tumor tissue, obtained at surgery. These receptors came from a female donor with early-stage non-small cell lung cancer.

This clonotype was seen ten or more times. This beta chain is an off-target read within a library intended for alpha chains, so its frequency means little. The rearrangement uses TRBV4-1 and TRBJ2-5; TRBD2 matches at 13 bases. The CDR3 length is 17 residues. J gave up 5 bases and V 3 bases, and 9 bases lay outside the gene matches. CDR1 and CDR2 from the germline V gene are MGHRA and YSYEKL. The CDR3 sequence is CASSHARLAGGMETQYF. The CDR3 nucleotides read TGCGCCAGCAGCCACGCCCGACTAGCGGGGGGTATGGAGACCCAGTACTTC.

The sample holds many counts of this clonotype. This beta chain is an unintended read in a library built for alpha chains; its size means little. The CDR3 sequence is CASNPDRYTEAFF. Here the CDR3 DNA reads TGTGCCAGCAATCCTGACAGGTACACTGAAGCTTTCTTT. V gene TRBV7-2 combines with J gene TRBJ1-1; the D gene is possibly TRBD1 (6 bases). The CDR3 is 13 amino acids. Trimming shortened V by 7 bases and J by 3 bases, and 12 bases separated the two germline ends. Germline CDR1 SGHTA, CDR2 FQGNSA.

This clonotype was recorded many times. The size of this beta chain means little, since it is a stray read in a library made for alpha chains. CDR3 residues: CSAEGNRYGYTF. The CDR3 DNA sequence: TGCAGTGCAGAGGGGAACCGGTATGGCTACACCTTC. The chain uses TRBV20-1 and TRBJ1-2; D perhaps matches TRBD1 (5 bases). The V end was cut by 6 bases, the J end by 5 bases, with 13 bases between. The CDR3 totals 12 residues. Germline V gene lookup returns CDR1 DFQATT and CDR2 SNEGSKA (reference sequence).

In its sample, this clonotype was seen a few times. This beta chain slipped into a library made for alpha chains as a stray read, so its size is not meaningful. The rearrangement joins TRBV30 to TRBJ2-5; TRBD1 might be the D (6 bases). V was cut by 4 bases and J by 1 base, with 10 bases left in between. The CDR3 length is 13 residues. Germline loops: CDR1 GTSNPN, CDR2 SVGIG (reference sequence). Here the CDR3 DNA reads TGTGCCTGGAAACAGACAGGCCAAGAGACCCAGTACTTC. Translating gives CAWKQTGQETQYF.

This clonotype was found a few times. Because this beta chain is a stray read in a library intended to capture alpha chains, its abundance should not be given much weight. The chain combines TRBV20-1 with TRBJ2-2; TRBD2 matches at 10 bases. Germline CDR1 and CDR2: DFQATT and SNEGSKA (reference sequence). CDR3 length equals 16 residues. The V segment lost 6 bases and the J segment 4 bases; nucleotides outside the gene matches: 11. The CDR3 DNA reads TGCAGTGCGCGGCGGACTAGCGGACTAAGCACCGGGGAGCTGTTTTTT. Protein sequence: CSARRTSGLSTGELFF.

This clonotype was counted many times. A library made for alpha chains picked up this beta chain off target, so its size means little. The chain links TRBV4-1 to TRBJ2-3, with TRBD2 matching over 9 bases. CDR1 and CDR2 from the germline V gene are MGHRA and YSYEKL. The CDR3 runs 18 residues. V shed 0 bases, J shed 6 bases, and the junction held 13 bases outside the gene matches. CDR3 region: CASSQDWSGGPLLDTQYF. CDR3 nucleotides: TGCGCCAGCAGCCAAGATTGGAGCGGGGGGCCCCTACTTGATACGCAGTATTTT.

Ten or more counts support this clonotype. The library was designed around alpha chains, so this beta chain is a stray read whose abundance carries little weight. The chain employs TRBV20-1 and TRBJ2-5; D is unclear. V lost 0 bases and J 0 bases, leaving 17 bases between the germline ends. Germline-derived CDR1 and CDR2 are DFQATT and SNEGSKA (reference sequence). The CDR3 loop spans 17 amino acids. As DNA, the CDR3 is TGCAGTGCTAGAGATGAGGACGGAGTGTTTTACCAAGAGACCCAGTACTTC. Protein sequence: CSARDEDGVFYQETQYF.

This clonotype was picked up many times. This beta chain came through as a stray read in a library set up for alpha chains, and its size says little. The gene calls are TRBV5-1 and TRBJ2-7; tentative D call: TRBD2 (5 bases). The germline V gene has CDR1 SGHRS and CDR2 YFSETQ. Trimming took 4 bases from V and 3 from J, leaving 11 bases between them. The CDR3 is 13 amino acids. Here the CDR3 reads CASSRQRDYEQYF. CDR3 coding DNA: TGCGCCAGCAGCCGGCAGAGGGACTACGAGCAGTACTTC.